This TCR beta chain emerged from a study of shared clonotypes between healthy human individuals (dated by TCRdb to the early 2020s). Turning to the overall study: Three men and a couple of women, aged 18 to 49 years, made up the cohort. For each donor, three plates each were used for CD4 naive and CD4 memory, two plates were used for CD8 naive, and one plate was used for CD8 memory. To estimate repertoire size and how much clonotype sharing occurs between individuals, the study deeply sequenced the blood TCR repertoires of five healthy adults. To increase sequencing depth and limit assay-specific biases, different laboratories used diverse techniques to prepare libraries and sequence TCR repertoires. Between about 0.94 and 10 billion PBMCs per donor were obtained by leukapheresis.

Healthy HIV-negative adults with no recently reported acute infections or vaccinations were included as donors. All donors were Caucasian adults living in Nashville, Tennessee, USA. CD4+ T cells were enriched by magnetic negative selection, after which naive cells were positively selected on CD45RA and the negative fraction was taken as the memory subset. Blood was collected by leukapheresis, and PBMCs were isolated by Ficoll-Histopaque density gradient centrifugation and then cryopreserved in liquid nitrogen vapor phase. Analytical flow cytometry was used to check the purity and quantity of each magnetically sorted T cell population. From each sorted fraction, genomic DNA was isolated and quantified by UV absorbance on a Nanodrop 2000c. TCR CDR3 regions were amplified from genomic DNA by multiplex PCR using the deep immunoSEQ assay. Extracted genomic DNA from each cell subset was spread evenly across all wells of several immunoSEQ 96-well plates, with each plate serving as a replicate. For sorted subsets, each replicate PCR was loaded with roughly 0.2 ug genomic DNA, equivalent to roughly 30,000 T cell genomes. Purified libraries were quantified with a Qubit 3.0 fluorometer, sized on a Bioanalyzer 2100, and re-quantified with the KAPA Library Quantification kit. Each immunoSEQ 96-well plate was sequenced on its own single-read 150-cycle Illumina NextSeq 550 flow cell. Regarding the original processing steps: Because the immunoSEQ output held only junctional sequences and lacked quality scores, the filtering could not match the filtering applied to full-length reads. To assign V/J genes and CDR3, sequences were annotated against IMGT germline references using PyIR, a Python wrapper for IgBLAST v1.9. Reads were filtered out if the reads had weak V/J assignments (E-value above 1e-6), no CDR3, stop codons, out-of-frame junctions, or ambiguous translated residues. V3J clonotypes were defined as sequences sharing the same inferred V gene, J gene, and CDR3 amino acid sequence. To compute the percentage overlap between repertoires, the number of shared unique clonotypes was divided by the size of the smaller repertoire. Three approaches were used to assess repertoire richness: RTK rarefaction, the Chao1 estimator, and Recon v2.1 estimates of unobserved clonotypes. Generation probabilities for all TCRbeta clonotypes obtained by the gDNA method from four donors were computed using OLGA. Imported from immuneACCESS, the table was reduced by TCRdb to in-frame sequences with V and J called. These copies leave out some clones; in studies compared against another copy, an unresolved V gene accounts for under half, and the cause of the remainder is not known. That table furnishes V, J and clone size, whereas the DNA furnished D and trimming. The sample table records some 2,500,000 clones; around 93% of these occur just once. The ten most abundant clones make up 0.37% of the sample.

What the research found in general, with its limitations: Only blood was sampled, and tissue TCR repertoires likely differ from those in blood. Based on pairwise subsampling, the degree of clonotype sharing among donors was expected to be affected by sequencing depth. Naive subsets generally had larger estimated clonotype richness than memory subsets. Roughly 5% of naive CD4, 3.5% of naive CD8, approximately 2.2% of memory CD4, and 0.35% to 0.5% of memory CD8 clonotypes were shared across a handful of donors. Incomplete sequencing was indicated by rarefaction of sorted-subset datasets, despite the large sequencing depth. The genetic and exposure-history diversity represented was limited by the small number of donors. Compared with non-shared clonotypes, the clonotypes found in all four sorted-subset donors had higher generation probabilities.

With regard to this clone: The clone's antigen remains unknown. No per-base quality is available; no much larger clone lies one base away. This same CDR3 is encoded by further DNA sequences in the sample.

Trimming at the junction amounts to 2 bases on V and 5 bases on J, and the germline ends lie 12 bases apart. Inclusive of the bounding cysteine and phenylalanine, the CDR3 is 14 residues long. Just CDR3 DNA is preserved here, 42 bases in frame from base 1. For CDR1 and CDR2, the germline V gene lists SGHNT and YENEEA. This chain joins TRBV11-3 to TRBJ2-5; TRBD2 might be the D gene, on 7 matching bases. This receptor was obtained from a man between 18 and 35 years old in good health. Some clones in this sample may be carry-over from other donors' samples. The source material was naive CD4+ T cells from PBMCs. Taken with the paper, the label for cell subset or site translates to: CD45RA+ positively selected. Here the CDR3 is given as CASSLRGRGETQYF. The DNA sequence is given as TGTGCCAGCAGCTTACGGGGGCGGGGGGAGACCCAGTACTTC. This CDR3, with the reference TRBV11-3 and TRBJ2-5 proteins standing in past its ends, gives the full variable domain EAGVVQSPRYKIIEKKQPVAFWCNPISGHNTLYWYLQNLGQGPELLIRYENEEAVDDSQLPKDRFSAERLKGVDSTLKIQPAELGDSAVYLCASSLRGRGETQYFGPGTRLLVL.